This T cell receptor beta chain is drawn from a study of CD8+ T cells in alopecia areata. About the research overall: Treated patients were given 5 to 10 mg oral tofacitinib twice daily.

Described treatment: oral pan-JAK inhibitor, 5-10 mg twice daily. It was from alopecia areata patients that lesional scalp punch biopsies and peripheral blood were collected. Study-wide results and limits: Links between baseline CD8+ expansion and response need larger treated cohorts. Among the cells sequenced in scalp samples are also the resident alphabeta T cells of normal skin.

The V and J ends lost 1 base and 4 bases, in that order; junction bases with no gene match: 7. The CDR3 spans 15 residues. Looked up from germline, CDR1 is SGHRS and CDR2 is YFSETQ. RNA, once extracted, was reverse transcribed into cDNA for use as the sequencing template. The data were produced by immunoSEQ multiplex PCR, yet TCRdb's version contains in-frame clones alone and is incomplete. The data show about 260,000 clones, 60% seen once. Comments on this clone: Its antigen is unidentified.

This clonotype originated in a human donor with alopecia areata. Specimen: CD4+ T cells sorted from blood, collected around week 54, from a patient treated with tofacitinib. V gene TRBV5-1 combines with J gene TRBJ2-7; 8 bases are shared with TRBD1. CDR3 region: CASSLNGDRLYEQYF. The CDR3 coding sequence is TGCGCCAGCAGCTTGAACGGGGACAGGTTGTACGAGCAGTACTTC.